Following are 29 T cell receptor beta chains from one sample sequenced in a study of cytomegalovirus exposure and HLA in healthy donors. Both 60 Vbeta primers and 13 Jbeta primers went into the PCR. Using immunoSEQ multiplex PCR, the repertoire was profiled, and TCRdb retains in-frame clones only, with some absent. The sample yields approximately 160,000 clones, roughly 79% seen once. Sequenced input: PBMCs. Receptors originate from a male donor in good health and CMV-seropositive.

The CDR3 sequence: CASSLGTGRLDEQFF. CDR3 nucleotide sequence: TGTGCCAGCAGCTTAGGTACAGGGCGCTTGGATGAGCAGTTCTTC. V and J are TRBV7-9 and TRBJ2-1; a possible D gene is TRBD1 (6 bases). The CDR3 is 15 amino acids. Germline V gene lookup returns CDR1 SEHNR and CDR2 FQNEAQ (reference sequence). V lost 1 base and J 8 bases, leaving 15 bases between the germline ends.

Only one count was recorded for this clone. DNA for the CDR3: TGTGCCAGCAGTCCGGCGAGCGGGGGGGTCTACGAGCAGTACTTC. The encoded protein is CASSPASGGVYEQYF. This chain joins TRBV28 and TRBJ2-7, with 10 bases identical to TRBD2. Looked up from germline, CDR1 is MDHEN and CDR2 is SYDVKM. V shed 5 bases and J 3 bases; nucleotides not matched to a gene: 7. This CDR3 is 15 amino acids long.

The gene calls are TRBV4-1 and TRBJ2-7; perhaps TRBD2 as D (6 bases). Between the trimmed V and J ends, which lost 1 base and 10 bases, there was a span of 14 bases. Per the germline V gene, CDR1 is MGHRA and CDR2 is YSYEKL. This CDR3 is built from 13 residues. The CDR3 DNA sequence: TGCGCCAGCAGCCAAGGGGGACTCACCCTCCAGTACTTC. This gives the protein CASSQGGLTLQYF.

The CDR3 nucleotides read TGCGCCAGCAGAACCGGGACAGACTCCTACGAGCAGTACTTC. As protein: CASRTGTDSYEQYF. The gene calls are TRBV10-2 and TRBJ2-7, with 7 bases that match TRBD1. The CDR3 spans 14 residues. Germline CDR1 reads WSHSY; CDR2 reads SAAADI. V shed 6 bases and J 0 bases; nucleotides not matched to a gene: 5.

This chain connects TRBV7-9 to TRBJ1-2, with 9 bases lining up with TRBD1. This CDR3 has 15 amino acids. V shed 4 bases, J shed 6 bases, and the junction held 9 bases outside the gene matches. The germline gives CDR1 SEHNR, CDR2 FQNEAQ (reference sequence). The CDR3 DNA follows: TGTGCCAGCAGCTCTGGGGACAGGGTCAAGCATGGCTACACCTTC. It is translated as CASSSGDRVKHGYTF.

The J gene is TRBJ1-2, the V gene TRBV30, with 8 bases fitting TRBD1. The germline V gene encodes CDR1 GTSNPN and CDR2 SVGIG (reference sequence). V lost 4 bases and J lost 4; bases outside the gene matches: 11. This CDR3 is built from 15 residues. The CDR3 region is CAWKPGTGGGYGYTF. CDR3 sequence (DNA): TGTGCCTGGAAACCCGGGACAGGAGGGGGCTATGGCTACACCTTC.

CDR3 DNA: TGTGCCAGCAGCTTAGGGGACAATGGCTACACCTTC. It specifies CASSLGDNGYTF. The chain couples TRBV7-8 to TRBJ1-2, with D tentatively TRBD1 (6 bases). V was shortened by 1 base and J by 6 bases, with 6 bases between the two germline ends. This CDR3 spans 12 amino acids. CDR1 is SGHVS and CDR2 is FQNEAQ in the germline V gene. Together with reference TRBV7-8 and TRBJ1-2, the CDR3 gives the full variable domain: GAGVSQSPRYKVAKRGQDVALRCDPISGHVSLFWYQQALGQGPEFLTYFQNEAQLDKSGLPSDRFFAERPEGSVSTLKIQRTQQEDSAVYLCASSLGDNGYTFGSGTRLTVV.

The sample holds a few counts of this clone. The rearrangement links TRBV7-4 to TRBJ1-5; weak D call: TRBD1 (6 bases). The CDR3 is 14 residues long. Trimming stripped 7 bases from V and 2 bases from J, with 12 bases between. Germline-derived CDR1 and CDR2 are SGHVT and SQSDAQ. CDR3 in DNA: TGTGCCAGCATTTCGTCAGGGGGCAATCAGCCCCAGCATTTT. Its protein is CASISSGGNQPQHF.

The CDR3 coding sequence is TGTGCCAGCAGCGCCTCGAGGGGGCCGGGCACTGAAGCTTTCTTT. Protein sequence: CASSASRGPGTEAFF. The chain couples TRBV9 to TRBJ1-1; the match to TRBD1 covers 7 bases. Germline trimming cut 3 bases from V and 4 bases from J; bases unmatched to any gene: 9. CDR3 size: 15 residues. Germline CDR1 SGDLS, CDR2 YYNGEE.

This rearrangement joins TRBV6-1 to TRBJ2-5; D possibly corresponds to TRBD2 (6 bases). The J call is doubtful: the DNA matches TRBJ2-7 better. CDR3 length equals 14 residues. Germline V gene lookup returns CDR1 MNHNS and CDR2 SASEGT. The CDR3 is CASRPPGVSYEQYF. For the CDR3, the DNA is TGTGCCAGCAGACCCCCGGGGGTCTCCTACGAGCAGTACTTC.

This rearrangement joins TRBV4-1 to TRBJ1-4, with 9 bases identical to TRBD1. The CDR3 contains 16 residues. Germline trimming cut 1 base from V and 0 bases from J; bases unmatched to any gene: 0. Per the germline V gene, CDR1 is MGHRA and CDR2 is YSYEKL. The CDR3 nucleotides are TGCGCCAGCAGCCAAGGGACAGGGGCAACTAATGAAAAACTGTTTTTT. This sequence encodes CASSQGTGATNEKLFF.

The CDR3 sequence is CASSLTGSGEQYF. CDR3 nucleotide sequence: TGCGCCAGCAGCTTGACAGGGTCTGGCGAGCAGTACTTC. The chain couples TRBV5-1 to TRBJ2-7; the D gene is possibly TRBD1 (6 bases). Trimming stripped 1 base from V and 6 bases from J, with 11 bases between. The CDR3 covers 13 residues. Germline V lookup: CDR1 SGHRS, CDR2 YFSETQ.

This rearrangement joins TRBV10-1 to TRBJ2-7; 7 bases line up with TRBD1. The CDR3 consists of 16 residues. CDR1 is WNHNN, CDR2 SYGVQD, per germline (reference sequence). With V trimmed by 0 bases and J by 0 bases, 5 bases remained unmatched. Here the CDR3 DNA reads TGCGCCAGCAGTGAGTCGATTGGGGACAGCTCCTACGAGCAGTACTTC. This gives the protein CASSESIGDSSYEQYF.

This CDR3 reads CASSSTGVVTEAFF. The DNA for the CDR3 is TGTGCCAGCAGCTCTACAGGGGTCGTGACTGAAGCTTTCTTT. The V call is TRBV7-3, the J call TRBJ1-1; 7 nucleotides line up with TRBD1. The CDR3 runs 14 residues. Per germline, CDR1 SGHTA and CDR2 FQGTGA. Unmatched junction bases numbered 7, after V lost 4 bases and J lost 5 bases.

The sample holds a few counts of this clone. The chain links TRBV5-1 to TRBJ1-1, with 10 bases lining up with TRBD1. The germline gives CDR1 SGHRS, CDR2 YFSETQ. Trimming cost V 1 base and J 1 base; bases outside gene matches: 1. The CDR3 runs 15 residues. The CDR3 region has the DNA TGCGCCAGCAGCTTGAGGGACAGGGGGAACACTGAAGCTTTCTTT. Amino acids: CASSLRDRGNTEAFF.

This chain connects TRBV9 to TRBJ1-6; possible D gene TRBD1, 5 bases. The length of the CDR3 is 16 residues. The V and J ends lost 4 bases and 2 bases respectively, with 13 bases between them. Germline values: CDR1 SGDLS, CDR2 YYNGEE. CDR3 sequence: CASSRQLDTYNSPLHF. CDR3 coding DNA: TGTGCCAGCAGCCGACAGTTGGACACCTATAATTCACCCCTCCACTTT.

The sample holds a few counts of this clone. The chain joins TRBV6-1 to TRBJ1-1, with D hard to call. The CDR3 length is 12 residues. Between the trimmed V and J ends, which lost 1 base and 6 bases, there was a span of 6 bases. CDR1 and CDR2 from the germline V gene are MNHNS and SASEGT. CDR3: CASSEVGAEAFF. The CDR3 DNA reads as TGTGCCAGCAGTGAAGTCGGGGCTGAAGCTTTCTTT.

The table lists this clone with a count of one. The CDR3 region is CASSLGGGSGELFF. The CDR3 DNA follows: TGTGCCAGCAGCTTAGGTGGAGGGTCCGGGGAGCTGTTTTTT. The chain is built from TRBV13 and TRBJ2-2; D perhaps matches TRBD2 (6 bases). The V and J ends lost 0 bases and 6 bases respectively, with 8 bases between them. Germline V gene data show CDR1 as PRHDT and CDR2 as FYEKMQ (reference sequence). The CDR3 length is 14 residues.

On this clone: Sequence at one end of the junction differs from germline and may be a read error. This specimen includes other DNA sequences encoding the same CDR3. The CDR3 reads CASSLPAGGNYGYTF. The CDR3 coding sequence is TGCGCCAGCAGCTTGCCCGCAGGGGGAAACTATGGCTACACCTTC. The chain carries TRBV5-4 and TRBJ1-2; TRBD1 aligns across 7 bases. This CDR3 contains 15 residues. Germline V CDR1 and CDR2: SGHNT, YYREEE (reference sequence). Full variable domain (outside the CDR3, taken from reference TRBV5-4 and TRBJ1-2): ETGVTQSPTHLIKTRGQQVTLRCSSQSGHNTVSWYQQALGQGPQFIFQYYREEENGRGNFPPRFSGLQFPNYSSELNVNALELDDSALYLCASSLPAGGNYGYTFGSGTRLTVV.

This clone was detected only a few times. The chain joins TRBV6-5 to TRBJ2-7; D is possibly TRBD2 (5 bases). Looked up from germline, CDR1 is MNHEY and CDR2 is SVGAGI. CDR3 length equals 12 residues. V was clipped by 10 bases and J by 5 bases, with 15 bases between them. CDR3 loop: CATSRRRNEQYF. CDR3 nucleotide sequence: TGTGCCACCTCACGGAGGAGGAACGAGCAGTACTTC.

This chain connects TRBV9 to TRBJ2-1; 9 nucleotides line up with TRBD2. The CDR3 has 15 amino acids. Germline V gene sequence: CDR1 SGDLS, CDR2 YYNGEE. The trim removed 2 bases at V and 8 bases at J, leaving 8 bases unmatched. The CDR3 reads CASSVSGGPVHEQFF. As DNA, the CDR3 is TGTGCCAGCAGCGTGAGCGGGGGGCCCGTCCATGAGCAGTTCTTC.

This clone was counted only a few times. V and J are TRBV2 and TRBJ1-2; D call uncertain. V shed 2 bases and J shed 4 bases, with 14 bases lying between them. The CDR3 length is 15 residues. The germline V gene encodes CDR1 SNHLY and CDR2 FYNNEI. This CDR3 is CASSERRGAVYGYTF. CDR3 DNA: TGTGCCAGCAGTGAACGGCGAGGAGCTGTCTATGGCTACACCTTC.

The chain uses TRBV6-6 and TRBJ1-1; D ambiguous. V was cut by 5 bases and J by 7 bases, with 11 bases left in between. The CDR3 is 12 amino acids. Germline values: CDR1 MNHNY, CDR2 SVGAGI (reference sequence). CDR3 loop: CASSPTRIEAFF. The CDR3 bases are TGTGCCAGCAGTCCGACTAGAATTGAAGCTTTCTTT.

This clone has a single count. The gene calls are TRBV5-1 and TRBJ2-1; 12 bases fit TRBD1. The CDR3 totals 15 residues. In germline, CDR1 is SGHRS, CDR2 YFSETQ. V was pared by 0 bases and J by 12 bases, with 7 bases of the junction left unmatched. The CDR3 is CASSLGGQGALMQFF. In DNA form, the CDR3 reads TGCGCCAGCAGCTTGGGGGGACAGGGGGCTCTCATGCAGTTCTTC.

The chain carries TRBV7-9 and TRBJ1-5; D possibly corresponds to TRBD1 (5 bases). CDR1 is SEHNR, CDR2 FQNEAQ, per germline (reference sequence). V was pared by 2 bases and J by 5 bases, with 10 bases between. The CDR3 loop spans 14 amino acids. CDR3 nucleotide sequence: TGTGCCAGCAGCTTACTCGGGGGAGATCAGCCCCAGCATTTT. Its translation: CASSLLGGDQPQHF.

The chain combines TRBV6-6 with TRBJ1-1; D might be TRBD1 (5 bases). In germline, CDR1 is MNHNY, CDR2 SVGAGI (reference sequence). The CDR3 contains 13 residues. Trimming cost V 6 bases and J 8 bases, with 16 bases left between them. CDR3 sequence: CASSPGAGLEAFF. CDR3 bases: TGTGCCAGCAGCCCCGGCGCGGGGCTAGAAGCTTTCTTT.

The CDR3, as DNA: TGCAGTGCAGGGGGACACCTTGAAGCTTTCTTT. Protein: CSAGGHLEAFF. V is TRBV20-1 and J is TRBJ1-1, with D maybe TRBD1 (6 bases). Trimming stripped 6 bases from V and 7 bases from J, with 12 bases between. Germline CDR1 is DFQATT and CDR2 is SNEGSKA (reference sequence). This CDR3 contains 11 residues.

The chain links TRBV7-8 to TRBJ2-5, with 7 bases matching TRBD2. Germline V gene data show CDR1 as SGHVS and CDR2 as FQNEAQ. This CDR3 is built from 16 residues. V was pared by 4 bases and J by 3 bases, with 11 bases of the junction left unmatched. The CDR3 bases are TGTGCCAGCAGCTCCCGACTAGCAGGATTAGAAGAGACCCAGTACTTC. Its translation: CASSSRLAGLEETQYF.

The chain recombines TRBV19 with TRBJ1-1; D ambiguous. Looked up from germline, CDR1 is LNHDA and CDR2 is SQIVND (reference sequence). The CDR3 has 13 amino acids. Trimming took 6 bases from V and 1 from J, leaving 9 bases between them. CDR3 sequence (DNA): TGTGCCAGTAGCCGTACAGCGAACACTGAAGCTTTCTTT. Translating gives CASSRTANTEAFF.